These 2 T cell receptor beta chains came from one sample sequenced in a study of T cells in tuberculosis. The repertoire was sequenced with immunoSEQ multiplex PCR; TCRdb's copy has only in-frame clones and lacks some. The sample shows under 50,000 clones, approximately 95% of them seen only once. Time point noted: new active TB diagnosis, blood taken before or within 7 days of starting treatment. This sample comprised PBMCs, obtained at tuberculosis diagnosis. These TCRs come from an adult with tuberculosis.

This sequence joins TRBV9 and TRBJ1-4, with D hard to call. The germline V gene encodes CDR1 SGDLS and CDR2 YYNGEE. This CDR3 has 15 residues. V was pared by 0 bases and J by 7 bases, with 13 bases between. The DNA of the CDR3 is TGTGCCAGCAGCGTAGATACGGGGTCAGGTGAAAAACTGTTTTTT. This sequence encodes CASSVDTGSGEKLFF. Full variable domain (outside the CDR3, taken from reference TRBV9 and TRBJ1-4): DSGVTQTPKHLITATGQRVTLRCSPRSGDLSVYWYQQSLDQGLQFLIQYYNGEERAKGNILERFSAQQFPDLHSELNLSSLELGDSALYFCASSVDTGSGEKLFFGSGTQLSVL.

The genes are TRBV10-3 and TRBJ2-4; tentatively, D is TRBD2 (5 bases). Deletions cut 3 bases from V and 1 base from J, with 7 bases between. The CDR3 has 14 residues. Germline V lookup: CDR1 ENHRY, CDR2 SYGVKD. CDR3 nucleotide sequence: TGTGCCATCAGTGAAGAGGGTGCCAAAAACATTCAGTACTTC. Protein: CAISEEGAKNIQYF.